The 9 T cell receptor beta chains below come from one sample, sequenced in a study of T cell responses to AZD1222 COVID-19 vaccine. The table came from immunoSEQ multiplex PCR; TCRdb's copy has only in-frame clones and leaves some out. The sample carries 90,000 to 100,000 clones, around 87% recorded once. The sample was peripheral blood, taken on day 0 of AZD1222 vaccination. The source of these receptors is an adult in good health.

This sequence joins TRBV2 and TRBJ2-3; 9 bases fit TRBD2. CDR3 length: 15 residues. Germline lookup yields CDR1 SNHLY and CDR2 FYNNEI. The J segment lost 4 bases and the V segment lost 4 bases, leaving 6 bases of the junction unmatched. In nucleotides, the CDR3 is TGTGCCAGCAGTGGAGTAGCGGGAGTCTCAGATACGCAGTATTTT. Protein: CASSGVAGVSDTQYF.

The chain recombines TRBV11-2 with TRBJ1-3; 8 bases are shared with TRBD1. CDR1 is SGHAT and CDR2 is FQNNGV in the germline V gene. Germline trimming cut 0 bases from V and 3 bases from J; bases unmatched to any gene: 4. The CDR3 runs to 16 residues. CDR3 in amino acids: CASSLDRTGFGNTIYF. In DNA, the CDR3 is TGTGCCAGCAGCTTAGACAGGACAGGGTTTGGAAACACCATATATTTT.

The V and J genes are TRBV19 and TRBJ1-1, with TRBD1 matching 9 bases. Losses at the gene ends were 4 bases for V and 7 bases for J; bases not matched to a gene: 7. Germline V gene sequence: CDR1 LNHDA, CDR2 SQIVND (reference sequence). There are 14 residues in the CDR3. As DNA, the CDR3 is TGTGCCAGTAGTACCCACAGGGGGCGAAGTGAAGCTTTCTTT. Translation gives CASSTHRGRSEAFF.

The chain employs TRBV5-1 and TRBJ1-1, with 7 bases identical to TRBD1. There are 14 residues in the CDR3. Trimming at V came to 4 bases and at J to 4 bases, leaving 7 bases not matched to a gene. The germline V gene has CDR1 SGHRS and CDR2 YFSETQ. The CDR3 bases are TGCGCCAGCAGCGGCCACAGGGGCCGCACTGAAGCTTTCTTT. It specifies CASSGHRGRTEAFF.

This clone appeared a few times. V usage is TRBV6-1 and J usage is TRBJ2-3, with 12 nucleotides matching TRBD1. The CDR3 has 16 amino acids. Looked up from germline, CDR1 is MNHNS and CDR2 is SASEGT. V trimming: 3 bases; J trimming: 5 bases; junction bases outside the gene matches: 6. The chain's CDR3 is CASSEGDRGLVDTQYF. The CDR3 nucleotides read TGTGCCAGCAGTGAGGGGGACAGGGGGCTCGTAGATACGCAGTATTTT.

The CDR3 DNA sequence: TGTGCCAGCAGTTATCGTAATTCCTATGGCTACACCTTC. It translates to CASSYRNSYGYTF. The chain recombines TRBV6-5 with TRBJ1-2; D gene uncertain. Germline-derived CDR1 and CDR2 are MNHEY and SVGAGI. V lost 3 bases and J lost 4, with 9 bases in between. The CDR3 contains 13 residues.

A few counts support this clone. The chain joins TRBV19 to TRBJ2-3; 11 bases map to TRBD1. The CDR3 covers 15 residues. Trimming at V came to 7 bases and at J to 3 bases, leaving 6 bases not matched to a gene. Germline CDR1 LNHDA, CDR2 SQIVND (reference sequence). The CDR3 region is CASMEGQGATDTQYF. CDR3 DNA: TGTGCCAGTATGGAAGGACAGGGGGCAACAGATACGCAGTATTTT. The full variable domain, completed using reference TRBV19 and TRBJ2-3, is DGGITQSPKYLFRKEGQNVTLSCEQNLNHDAMYWYRQDPGQGLRLIYYSQIVNDFQKGDIAEGYSVSREKKESFPLTVTSAQKNPTAFYLCASMEGQGATDTQYFGPGTRLTVL.

CDR3 sequence reads: CASSHRPNRFF. CDR3 sequence (DNA): TGCGCCAGCAGTCATCGACCCAACCGGTTCTTC. This chain connects TRBV23-1 to TRBJ2-1; D is unclear. TRBV23-1 is an ORF, with its function uncertain. With 3 bases removed from V and 15 bases from J, the gap between germline ends came to 12 bases. The CDR3 has 11 residues.

This clone showed up just once. This chain joins TRBV10-3 and TRBJ1-2, with a tentative D call TRBD1 (5 bases). CDR1 and CDR2 (germline): ENHRY, SYGVKD. The germline V and J ends were trimmed by 6 bases and 2 bases, with 16 bases remaining between them. The CDR3 is 15 amino acids. The chain's CDR3 is CAIRTKPDKNYGYTF. The CDR3 bases are TGTGCCATCAGGACTAAACCGGACAAAAACTATGGCTACACCTTC.